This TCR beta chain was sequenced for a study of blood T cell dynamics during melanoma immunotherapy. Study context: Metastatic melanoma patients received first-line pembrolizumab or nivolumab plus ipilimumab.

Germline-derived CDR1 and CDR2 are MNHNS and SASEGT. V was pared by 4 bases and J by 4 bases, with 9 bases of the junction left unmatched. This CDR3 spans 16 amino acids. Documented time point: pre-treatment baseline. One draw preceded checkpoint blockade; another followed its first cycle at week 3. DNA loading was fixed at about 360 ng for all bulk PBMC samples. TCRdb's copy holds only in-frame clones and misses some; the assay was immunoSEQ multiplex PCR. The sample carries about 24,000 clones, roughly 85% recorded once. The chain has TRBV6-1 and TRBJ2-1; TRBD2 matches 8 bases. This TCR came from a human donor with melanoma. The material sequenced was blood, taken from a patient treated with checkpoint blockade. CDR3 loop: CASSAEGLAKYNEQFF. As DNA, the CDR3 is TGTGCCAGCAGTGCAGAAGGACTAGCTAAATACAATGAGCAGTTCTTC.